This T cell receptor (beta chain) was retrieved from a study of T cell clonotyping in hematopoietic cell transplantation. With respect to this clone: The antigen is unknown.

Time point of the sample: recipient sample about 28 days before transplant, after cytoreduction. Regarding the study as a whole: Graft donor and pretransplant recipient Inverse Simpson Index values predicted broader posttransplant TCR diversity. Pathologically expanded recipient clonotypes increased progressively from day 30 to day 180 as diversity fell.

Sequenced by immunoSEQ multiplex PCR; TCRdb stores in-frame clones only, minus some. The sample lists about 36,000 clones; about 95% were seen once. The source material was peripheral blood mononuclear cells, sampled before stem cell transplant. The TCR originated in a man aged 40-50 years with chronic myeloid leukemia. Some clones in this sample may be carry-over from other donors' samples.

This chain's CDR3 is CATSRGFTGGIKRTGELFF. The CDR3 coding sequence is TGTGCCACCAGCAGAGGGTTTACAGGGGGCATAAAGCGCACCGGGGAGCTGTTTTTT. The chain links TRBV15 to TRBJ2-2; 9 bases are a match to TRBD1. This CDR3 spans 19 amino acids. CDR1 and CDR2 (germline): LNHNV, YYDKDF (reference sequence). J gave up 4 bases and V 1 base, and 13 bases lay outside the gene matches.